This T cell receptor (beta chain) was sequenced during a study of immune evolution from preneoplasia to lung adenocarcinoma. The repertoire was sequenced with immunoSEQ multiplex PCR; TCRdb's copy has only in-frame clones and lacks some. The table records around 41,000 clones, less than 85% of them present only once. Resections took place in Japan or China from about 2014 to 2017. Trimming took 0 bases from V and 4 from J; bases not matched to a gene: 5. CDR1 SGHVS and CDR2 FNYEAQ come from the germline V gene. This CDR3 spans 16 amino acids. Sequencing was performed on FFPE invasive lung adenocarcinoma tissue. The chain has TRBV7-6 and TRBJ2-2; 7 positions agree with TRBD2. This TCR was sampled from a person in their sixties with lung adenocarcinoma. Written as DNA, the CDR3 is TGTGCCAGCAGCTTAGCAGTCGGGAGGACCACCGGGGAGCTGTTTTTT. This gives the protein CASSLAVGRTTGELFF.